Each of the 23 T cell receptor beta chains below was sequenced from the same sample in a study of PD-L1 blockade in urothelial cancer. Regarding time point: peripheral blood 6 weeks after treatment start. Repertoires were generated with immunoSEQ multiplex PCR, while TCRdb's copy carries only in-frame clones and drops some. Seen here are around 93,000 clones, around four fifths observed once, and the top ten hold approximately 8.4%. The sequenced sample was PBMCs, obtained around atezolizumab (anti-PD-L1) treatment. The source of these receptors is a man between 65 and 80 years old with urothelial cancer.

The CDR3 DNA reads TGTGCCAGCAGGCCCACTAGCGGTCTATACAATGAGCAGTTCTTC. It codes for CASRPTSGLYNEQFF. This chain links TRBV2 with TRBJ2-1, with 8 positions matching TRBD2. There are 15 residues in the CDR3. The J segment lost 4 bases and the V segment lost 6 bases, leaving 8 bases of the junction unmatched. CDR1 is SNHLY and CDR2 is FYNNEI in the germline V gene.

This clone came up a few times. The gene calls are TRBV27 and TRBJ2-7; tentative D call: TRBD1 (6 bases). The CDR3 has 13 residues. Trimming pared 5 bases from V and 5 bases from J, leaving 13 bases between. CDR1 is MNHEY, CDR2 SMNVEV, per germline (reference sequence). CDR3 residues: CASSLQGSHEQYF. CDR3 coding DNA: TGTGCCAGCAGTCTACAGGGCTCGCACGAGCAGTACTTC.

The DNA for the CDR3 is TGTGCCAGCGGGAGGAGAAATATGAACACTGAAGCTTTCTTT. Protein sequence: CASGRRNMNTEAFF. The V gene is TRBV2, the J gene TRBJ1-1; the D is unclear. Trimming removed 8 bases at V and 0 bases at J, with 13 bases between. Looked up from germline, CDR1 is SNHLY and CDR2 is FYNNEI. The CDR3 runs to 14 residues.

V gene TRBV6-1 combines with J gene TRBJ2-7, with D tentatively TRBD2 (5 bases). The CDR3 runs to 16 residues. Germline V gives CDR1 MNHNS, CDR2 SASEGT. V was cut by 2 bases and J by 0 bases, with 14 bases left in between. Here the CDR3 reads CASSELASGHSYEQYF. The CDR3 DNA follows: TGTGCCAGCAGTGAACTCGCGAGCGGTCACTCCTACGAGCAGTACTTC.

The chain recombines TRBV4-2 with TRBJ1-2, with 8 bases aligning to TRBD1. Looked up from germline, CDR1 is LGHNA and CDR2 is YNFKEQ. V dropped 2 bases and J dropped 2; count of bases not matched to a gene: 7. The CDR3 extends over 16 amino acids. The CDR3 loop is CASSQTTGVENYGYTF. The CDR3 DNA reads TGTGCCAGCAGCCAAACGACAGGGGTTGAAAACTATGGCTACACCTTC.

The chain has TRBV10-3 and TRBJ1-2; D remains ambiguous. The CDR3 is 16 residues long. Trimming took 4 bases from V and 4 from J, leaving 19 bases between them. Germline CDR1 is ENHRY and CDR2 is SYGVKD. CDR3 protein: CAISGNARAGSYGYTF. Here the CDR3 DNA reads TGTGCCATCAGTGGGAATGCCCGGGCGGGCTCCTATGGCTACACCTTC.

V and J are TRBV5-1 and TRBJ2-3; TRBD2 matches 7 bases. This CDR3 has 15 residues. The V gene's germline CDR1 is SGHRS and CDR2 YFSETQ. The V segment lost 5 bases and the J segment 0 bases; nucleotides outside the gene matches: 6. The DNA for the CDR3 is TGCGCCAGCAGTTGGGCGGGGGTAAGCACAGATACGCAGTATTTT. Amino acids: CASSWAGVSTDTQYF.

Here the CDR3 DNA reads TGCGCCAGCAGCCCTCAAGTACAACGATCCACTGAAGCTTTCTTT. This gives the protein CASSPQVQRSTEAFF. The rearrangement links TRBV4-1 to TRBJ1-1; D not resolved. CDR1 and CDR2 from the germline V gene are MGHRA and YSYEKL. The V and J ends lost 4 bases and 4 bases respectively, with 16 bases between them. There are 15 residues in the CDR3.

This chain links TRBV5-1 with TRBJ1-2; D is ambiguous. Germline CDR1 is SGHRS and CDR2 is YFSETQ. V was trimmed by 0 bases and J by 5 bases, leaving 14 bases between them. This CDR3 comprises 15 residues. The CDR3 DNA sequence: TGCGCCAGCAGCTTGGCTCACCCACGGGGATATGGCTACACCTTC. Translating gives CASSLAHPRGYGYTF.

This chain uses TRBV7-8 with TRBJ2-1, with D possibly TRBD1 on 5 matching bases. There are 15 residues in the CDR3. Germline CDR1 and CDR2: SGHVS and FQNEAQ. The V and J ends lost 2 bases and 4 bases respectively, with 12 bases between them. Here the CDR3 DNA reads TGTGCCAGCAGCTTACTAGGGGCTGGGTACAATGAGCAGTTCTTC. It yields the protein CASSLLGAGYNEQFF.

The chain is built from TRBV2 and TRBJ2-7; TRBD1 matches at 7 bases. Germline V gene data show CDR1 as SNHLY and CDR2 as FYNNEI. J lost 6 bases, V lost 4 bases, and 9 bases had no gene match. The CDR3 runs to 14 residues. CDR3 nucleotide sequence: TGTGCCAGCAGTGCGGACAGGACGACGGGCGAGCAGTACTTC. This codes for CASSADRTTGEQYF.

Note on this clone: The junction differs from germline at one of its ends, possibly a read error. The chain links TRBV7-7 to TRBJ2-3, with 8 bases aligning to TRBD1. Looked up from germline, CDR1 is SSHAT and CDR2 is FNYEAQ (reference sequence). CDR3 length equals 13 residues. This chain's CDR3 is CASSSDRADTQYF. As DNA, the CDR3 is TGTGCTAGCAGTTCGGACAGGGCAGATACGCAGTATTTT.

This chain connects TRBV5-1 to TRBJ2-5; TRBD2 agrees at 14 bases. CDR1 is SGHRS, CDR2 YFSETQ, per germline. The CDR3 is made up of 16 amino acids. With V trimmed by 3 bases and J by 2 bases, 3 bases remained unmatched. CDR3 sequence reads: CASSWTSGGIQETQYF. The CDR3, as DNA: TGCGCCAGCAGCTGGACTAGCGGGGGGATACAAGAGACCCAGTACTTC. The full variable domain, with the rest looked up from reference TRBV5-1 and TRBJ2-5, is KAGVTQTPRYLIKTRGQQVTLSCSPISGHRSVSWYQQTPGQGLQFLFEYFSETQRNKGNFPGRFSGRQFSNSRSEMNVSTLELGDSALYLCASSWTSGGIQETQYFGPGTRLLVL.

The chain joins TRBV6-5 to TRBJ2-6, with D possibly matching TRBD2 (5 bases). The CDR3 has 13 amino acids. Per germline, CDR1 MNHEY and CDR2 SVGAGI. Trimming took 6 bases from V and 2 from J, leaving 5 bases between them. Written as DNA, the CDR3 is TGTGCCAGCAGGAGGGCTGGGGCCAACGTCCTGACTTTC. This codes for CASRRAGANVLTF.

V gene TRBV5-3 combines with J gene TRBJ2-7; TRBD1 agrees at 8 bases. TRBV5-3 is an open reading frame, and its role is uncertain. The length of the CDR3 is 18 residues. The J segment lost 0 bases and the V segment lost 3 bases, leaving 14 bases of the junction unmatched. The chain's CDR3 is CARSSDLGQGISSYEQYF. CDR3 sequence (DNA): TGTGCCAGAAGCTCGGACCTTGGACAGGGAATCAGCTCCTACGAGCAGTACTTC.

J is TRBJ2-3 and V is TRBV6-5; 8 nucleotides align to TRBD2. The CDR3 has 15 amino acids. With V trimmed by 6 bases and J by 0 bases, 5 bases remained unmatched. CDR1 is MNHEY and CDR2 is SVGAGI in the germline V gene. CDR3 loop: CASSLRGGSTDTQYF. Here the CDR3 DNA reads TGTGCCAGCAGCTTACGGGGGGGAAGCACAGATACGCAGTATTTT.

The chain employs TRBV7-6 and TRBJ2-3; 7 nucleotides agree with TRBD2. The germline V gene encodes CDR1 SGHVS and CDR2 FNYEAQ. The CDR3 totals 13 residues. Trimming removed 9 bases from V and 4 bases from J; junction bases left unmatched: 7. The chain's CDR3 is CASRAGVADTQYF. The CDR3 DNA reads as TGTGCCAGTCGGGCGGGGGTAGCAGATACGCAGTATTTT.

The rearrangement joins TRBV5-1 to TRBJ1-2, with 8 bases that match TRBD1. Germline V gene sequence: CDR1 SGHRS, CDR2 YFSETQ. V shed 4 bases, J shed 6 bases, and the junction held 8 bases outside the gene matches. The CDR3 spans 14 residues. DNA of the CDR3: TGCGCCAGCAGCCCGGAGGCAGGGGGCGATGGCTACACCTTC. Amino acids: CASSPEAGGDGYTF.

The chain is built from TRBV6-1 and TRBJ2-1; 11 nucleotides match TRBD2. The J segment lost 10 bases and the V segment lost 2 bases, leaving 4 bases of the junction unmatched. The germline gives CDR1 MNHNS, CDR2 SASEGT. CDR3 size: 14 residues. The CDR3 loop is CASSEIAGGEEQFF. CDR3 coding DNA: TGTGCCAGCAGTGAAATAGCGGGGGGGGAAGAGCAGTTCTTC.

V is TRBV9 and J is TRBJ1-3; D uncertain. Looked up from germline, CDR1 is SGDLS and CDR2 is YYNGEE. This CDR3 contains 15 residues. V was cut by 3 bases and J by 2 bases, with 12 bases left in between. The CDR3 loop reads CASSAYGSTGNTIYF. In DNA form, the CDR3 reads TGTGCCAGCAGCGCTTACGGTAGTACTGGAAACACCATATATTTT.

In nucleotides, the CDR3 is TGTGCCAGCAGCTTAAACAGGGATCAGCCCCAGCATTTT. Translation gives CASSLNRDQPQHF. The chain has TRBV11-2 and TRBJ1-5; tentative D call: TRBD1 (6 bases). The V gene lost 2 bases and the J gene lost 5 bases, with 7 bases spanning the gap. The CDR3 loop spans 13 amino acids. The germline V gene has CDR1 SGHAT and CDR2 FQNNGV.

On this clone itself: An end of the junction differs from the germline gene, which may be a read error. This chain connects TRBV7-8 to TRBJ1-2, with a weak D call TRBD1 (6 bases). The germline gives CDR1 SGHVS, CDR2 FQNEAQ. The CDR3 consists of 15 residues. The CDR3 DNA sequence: TGTGCCAGCAGCTTAAACTCAGGATCAAAAACAGGGTTAGAGTTC. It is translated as CASSLNSGSKTGLEF. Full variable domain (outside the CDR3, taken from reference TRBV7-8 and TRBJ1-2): GAGVSQSPRYKVAKRGQDVALRCDPISGHVSLFWYQQALGQGPEFLTYFQNEAQLDKSGLPSDRFFAERPEGSVSTLKIQRTQQEDSAVYLCASSLNSGSKTGLEFGSGTRLTVV.

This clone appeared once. The CDR3 region has the DNA TGTGCCAGCAAGGGGGGACAGGGAGGAAATCAGCCCCAGCATTTT. This sequence encodes CASKGGQGGNQPQHF. The gene calls are TRBV2 and TRBJ1-5, with 9 nucleotides matching TRBD1. The ends lost 7 bases at V and 4 bases at J; junction bases unmatched: 8. The CDR3 is 15 amino acids. Germline loops: CDR1 SNHLY, CDR2 FYNNEI.